A selection of T cell receptor beta chains follows, all from one sample in a study of shared clonotypes between healthy human individuals. Assay: immunoSEQ multiplex PCR; the TCRdb copy retains only in-frame clones and omits some. This table holds roughly 2.6 million clones, more than 90% found once. The source material was naive CD4+ T cells sorted from blood. Receptor source: a man between 18 and 29 years old in good health. Each CDR3 is given with its conserved first and last residue. D genes are given only for firm matches. Some rows mark clone size as missing; the rest say once, few, many or name a class of expanded clone.

NA NA TRBJ2-7 14 TRBV2 TGTGCCAGCAGTGAATTTTACAGGGACAACGAGCAGTACTTC CASSEFYRDNEQYF
TRBD2 NA TRBJ2-3 17 TRBV5-4 TGTGCCAGCAGCAAGAGGCTAGCGGGAGCTGGCACAGATACGCAGTATTTT CASSKRLAGAGTDTQYF
NA NA TRBJ2-7 14 TRBV10-3 TGTGCCATCAGTGATGGGACGGACACTCACGAGCAGTACTTC CAISDGTDTHEQYF
NA NA TRBJ1-2 14 TRBV9 TGTGCCAGCAGCGCAGACAGGAGAAACTATGGCTACACCTTC CASSADRRNYGYTF
NA NA TRBJ2-2 12 TRBV29-1 TGCAGCGTCACCGGGGGCACCGGGGAGCTGTTTTTT CSVTGGTGELFF
NA NA TRBJ1-1 14 TRBV4-3 TGCGCCAGCAGCCAAGGGGACGGGGACGCTGAAGCTTTCTTT CASSQGDGDAEAFF
NA NA TRBJ2-2 15 TRBV19 TGTGCCAGTAGTACCAGGGTTTTTGGCACCGGGGAGCTGTTTTTT CASSTRVFGTGELFF
TRBD2 NA TRBJ2-7 11 TRBV11-3 TGTGCCAGCAGCTCTAGCGGACAGCAGTACTTC CASSSSGQQYF
TRBD1 NA TRBJ2-2 13 TRBV2 TGTGCCAGCAGTGAAGTCAGGGGGGGGGAGCTGTTTTTT CASSEVRGGELFF
NA once TRBJ2-2 13 TRBV7-9 TGTGCCAGCAGCTTTTTGAGTTCCGGGGAGCTGTTTTTT CASSFLSSGELFF
NA NA TRBJ2-2 15 TRBV4-2 TGTGCCAGCAGCCAAGATCTTAGGGGGACCGGGGAGCTGTTTTTT CASSQDLRGTGELFF
NA NA TRBJ1-3 16 TRBV30 TGTGCCTGGGTCAATGGATCAGGAATGAAGGGAAACACCATATATTTT CAWVNGSGMKGNTIYF
NA NA TRBJ1-4 13 TRBV10-2 TGCGCCAGTGCCCCCGGGTATAATGAAAAACTGTTTTTT CASAPGYNEKLFF
NA NA TRBJ2-5 12 TRBV21-1 TGTGCCAGACACGGACAGCAAGAGACCCAGTACTTC CARHGQQETQYF
NA NA TRBJ2-5 15 TRBV18 TGTGCCAGCTCACCACCGAACAGGGTCAACAAGACCCAGTACTTC CASSPPNRVNKTQYF
TRBD2 NA TRBJ2-3 15 TRBV6-5 TGTGCCAGCAGGCGGGGACTAGCGGGGGGTGGTACGCAGTATTTT CASRRGLAGGGTQYF
NA NA TRBJ2-5 11 TRBV30 TGTGCCTGGAGTGTCTTGGAGACCCAGTACTTC CAWSVLETQYF
TRBD1 NA TRBJ2-4 14 TRBV10-3 TGTGCCACCATTCCCGGGACAGGGCTTAACATTCAGTACTTC CATIPGTGLNIQYF
NA NA TRBJ1-5 14 TRBV2 TGTGCCAGCAGTAGGCGGTTGGGTTATCAGCCCCAGCATTTT CASSRRLGYQPQHF
TRBD1 NA TRBJ1-6 15 TRBV2 TGTGCCAGCAGTGAATCGGGACAGGGAAATTCACCCCTCCACTTT CASSESGQGNSPLHF
NA NA TRBJ1-2 15 TRBV27 TGTGCCAGCAGTTGGGTGGGAACCGCTAACTATGGCTACACCTTC CASSWVGTANYGYTF
NA NA TRBJ2-1 17 TRBV9 TGTGCCAGCAGCGCCCAGACCGGGACCACCGGAGGAATTGAGCAGTTCTTC CASSAQTGTTGGIEQFF
TRBD1 NA TRBJ2-4 15 TRBV28 TGTGCCAGCAGTATTACGACAGGGGGCAAAAACATTCAGTACTTC CASSITTGGKNIQYF
NA NA TRBJ2-5 13 TRBV5-4 TGTGCCAGCAGCCGACAGAGCCAAGAGACCCAGTACTTC CASSRQSQETQYF
TRBD1 once TRBJ1-2 17 TRBV28 TGTGCCAGCAGTAAACCGGGGACAGGGAATCCTAACTATGGCTACACCTTC CASSKPGTGNPNYGYTF